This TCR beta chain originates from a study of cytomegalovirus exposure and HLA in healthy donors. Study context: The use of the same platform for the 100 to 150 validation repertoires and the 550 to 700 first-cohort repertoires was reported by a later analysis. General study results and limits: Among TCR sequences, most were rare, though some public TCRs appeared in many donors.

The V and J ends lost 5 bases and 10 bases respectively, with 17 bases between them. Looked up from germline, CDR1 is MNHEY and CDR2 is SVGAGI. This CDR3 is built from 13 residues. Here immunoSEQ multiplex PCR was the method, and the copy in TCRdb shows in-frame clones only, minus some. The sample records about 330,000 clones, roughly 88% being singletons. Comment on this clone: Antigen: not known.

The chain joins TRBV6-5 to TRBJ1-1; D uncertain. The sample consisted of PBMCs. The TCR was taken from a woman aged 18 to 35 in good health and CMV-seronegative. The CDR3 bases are TGTGCCAGCAGTATACGCTTGGGCCTCTTAGCTTTCTTT. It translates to CASSIRLGLLAFF.